The 13 T cell receptor beta chains given below trace back to one sample, sequenced in a study of vaccination and CD4 T cells after COVID-19. The antigens of these receptors remain unknown. An Oncomine TCR Beta short-read assay was used to sequence the DNA from cultured CD4+ T cells. TCRdb analysed the PCR reads with MiXCR anew, one entry per CDR3 protein. This table has under 25,000 distinct CDR3 sequences, over 60% appearing once. Documented treatment: approximately nine-day PBMC culture with coronavirus spike peptide pools or control peptides (ViraFEST assay). The sample consisted of CD4+ T cells from blood, cultured in vitro, taken after SARS-CoV-2 vaccination. These receptor sequences come from a human donor who received a COVID-19 vaccine.

V is TRBV7-9 and J is TRBJ2-7; D gene unclear. Germline values: CDR1 SEHNR, CDR2 FQNEAQ (reference sequence). This CDR3 spans 14 amino acids. Trimming stripped 5 bases from V and 0 bases from J, with 11 bases between. CDR3 protein: CASSPGASSYEQYF. In DNA, the CDR3 is TGTGCCAGCAGCCCCGGTGCAAGCTCCTACGAGCAGTACTTC.

This clonotype was seen a handful of times. This chain uses TRBV15 with TRBJ1-1; 10 bases match TRBD1. J gave up 11 bases and V 3 bases, and 15 bases lay outside the gene matches. Germline V gene lookup returns CDR1 LNHNV and CDR2 YYDKDF (reference sequence). This CDR3 region has 16 residues. The CDR3 region has the DNA TGTGCCACCAGCAGCCGGGCGGGACAGGGGATGGTTGATGCTTTCTTT. This codes for CATSSRAGQGMVDAFF.

This chain joins TRBV30 and TRBJ1-1, with D hard to call. CDR1 is GTSNPN, CDR2 SVGIG, per germline (reference sequence). The CDR3 covers 11 residues. Trimming took off 0 bases at V and 8 bases at J, with 7 bases between the two ends. CDR3 residues: CAWSVRLEAFF. The CDR3 bases are TGTGCCTGGAGTGTACGGCTGGAAGCTTTCTTT.

The chain has TRBV19 and TRBJ1-6; the D is unclear. CDR1 is LNHDA and CDR2 is SQIVND in the germline V gene (reference sequence). The V end lost 4 bases, the J end lost 7 bases, and 8 bases lay between the germline ends. CDR3 size: 13 residues. CDR3 loop: CASSKGWNSPLHF. The DNA of the CDR3 is TGTGCCAGTAGTAAAGGGTGGAATTCACCCCTCCACTTT.

V is TRBV25-1 and J is TRBJ2-5, with TRBD1 as a possible D gene (6 bases). Trimming left V 0 bases short and J 5 bases short, with 13 bases between. CDR3 length: 15 amino acids. The germline V gene encodes CDR1 MGHDK and CDR2 SYGVNS. The CDR3 DNA is TGTGCCAGCAGTGAATACAGGGGATCCGGGGAGACCCAGTACTTC. Encoded protein: CASSEYRGSGETQYF.

This CDR3 reads CASSSSGRTMNTEAFF. CDR3 bases: TGTGCCAGCTCTTCGTCCGGACGGACCATGAACACTGAAGCTTTCTTT. The chain employs TRBV11-1 and TRBJ1-1; D remains unclear. The CDR3 is 16 amino acids. CDR1 and CDR2 (germline): SGHAT, FQDESV (reference sequence). The V end was cut by 8 bases, the J end by 0 bases, with 19 bases between.

Points on this clonotype: An end of the junction differs from the germline gene, which may be a read error. This chain connects TRBV5-3 to TRBJ1-5; D not certain. TRBV5-3 is treated as an ORF (open reading frame) with a function not yet certain. The CDR3 has 16 amino acids. The CDR3 is CASSLVEETSNQPQHF. The CDR3 DNA reads as TGTGCCAGCAGCTTGGTTGAGGAGACTTCCAATCAGCCCCAGCATTTT.

The chain is built from TRBV12-3 or TRBV12-4 and TRBJ1-6; 9 positions agree with TRBD1. The J segment lost 0 bases and the V segment lost 6 bases, leaving 9 bases of the junction unmatched. The CDR3 consists of 18 residues. The CDR3 spells CASSRTGVRSSYNSPLHF. CDR3 coding DNA: TGTGCCAGCAGCCGGACAGGGGTCAGGAGCTCCTATAATTCACCCCTCCACTTT.

J is TRBJ1-5 and V is TRBV21-1; whether TRBD1, the table's D call, matches the DNA was not checked. TRBV21-1 is reported as a pseudogene. This CDR3 comprises 14 residues. The CDR3 nucleotides read TGTGCCAGCAGCAATCCCTGCGTGGATCAGCCCCAGCATTTT. Amino acids: CASSNPCVDQPQHF.

The chain recombines TRBV6-1 with TRBJ1-5; TRBD1 matches at 8 bases. V lost 3 bases to trimming and J lost 6 bases; unmatched junction nucleotides: 7. The CDR3 has 15 amino acids. Germline V gene lookup returns CDR1 MNHNS and CDR2 SASEGT. CDR3 sequence reads: CASSDLGTGLQPQHF. As DNA, the CDR3 is TGTGCCAGCAGTGATCTCGGGACAGGTCTTCAGCCCCAGCATTTT.

The chain carries TRBV30 and TRBJ1-2; D is ambiguous. Germline lookup yields CDR1 GTSNPN and CDR2 SVGIG (reference sequence). The CDR3 consists of 13 residues. V lost 3 bases and J 4 bases, leaving 12 bases between the germline ends. The CDR3 nucleotides are TGTGCCTGGAGGAAAGTGGAGGTCTATGGCTACACCTTC. As protein: CAWRKVEVYGYTF.

The rearrangement joins TRBV12-3 or TRBV12-4 to TRBJ1-1; 9 nucleotides line up with TRBD1. Unmatched junction bases numbered 3, after V lost 6 bases and J lost 1 base. The CDR3 length is 14 residues. CDR3: CASRPGQGNTEAFF. In DNA, the CDR3 is TGTGCCAGCAGACCGGGACAGGGGAACACTGAAGCTTTCTTT.

The rearrangement uses TRBV6-1 and TRBJ1-1, with D uncertain. V lost 2 bases and J 0 bases, leaving 10 bases between the germline ends. The CDR3 sequence is 15 residues long. Germline V gene sequence: CDR1 MNHNS, CDR2 SASEGT. In DNA form, the CDR3 reads TGTGCCAGCAGTGAACTATCGCGGATGAACACTGAAGCTTTCTTT. Its protein is CASSELSRMNTEAFF.